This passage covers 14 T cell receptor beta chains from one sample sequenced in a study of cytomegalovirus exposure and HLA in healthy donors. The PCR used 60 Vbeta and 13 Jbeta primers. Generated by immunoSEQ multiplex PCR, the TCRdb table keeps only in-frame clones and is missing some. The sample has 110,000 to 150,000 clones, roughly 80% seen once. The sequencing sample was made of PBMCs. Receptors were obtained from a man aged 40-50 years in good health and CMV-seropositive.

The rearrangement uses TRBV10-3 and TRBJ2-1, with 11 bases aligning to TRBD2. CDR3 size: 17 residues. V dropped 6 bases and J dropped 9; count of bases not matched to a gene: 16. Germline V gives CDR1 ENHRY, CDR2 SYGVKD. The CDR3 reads CAIRPSGGSGGASEQFF. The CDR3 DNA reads TGTGCCATCAGGCCCTCCGGTGGTAGCGGGGGGGCCAGTGAGCAGTTCTTC.

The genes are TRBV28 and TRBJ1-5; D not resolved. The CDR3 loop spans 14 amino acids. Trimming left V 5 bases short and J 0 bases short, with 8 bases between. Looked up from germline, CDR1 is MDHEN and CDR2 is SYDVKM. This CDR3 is CASSGKYSNQPQHF. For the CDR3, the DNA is TGTGCCAGCAGTGGCAAATATAGCAATCAGCCCCAGCATTTT. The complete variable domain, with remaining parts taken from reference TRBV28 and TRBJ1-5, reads DVKVTQSSRYLVKRTGEKVFLECVQDMDHENMFWYRQDPGLGLRLIYFSYDVKMKEKGDIPEGYSVSREKKERFSLILESASTNQTSMYLCASSGKYSNQPQHFGDGTRLSIL.

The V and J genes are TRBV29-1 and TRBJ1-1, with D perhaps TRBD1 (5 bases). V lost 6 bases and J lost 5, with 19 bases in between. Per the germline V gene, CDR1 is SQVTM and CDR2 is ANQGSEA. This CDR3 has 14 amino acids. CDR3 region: CSVTRAGGRTEAFF. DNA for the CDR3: TGCAGCGTGACGAGGGCGGGGGGGAGGACTGAAGCTTTCTTT.

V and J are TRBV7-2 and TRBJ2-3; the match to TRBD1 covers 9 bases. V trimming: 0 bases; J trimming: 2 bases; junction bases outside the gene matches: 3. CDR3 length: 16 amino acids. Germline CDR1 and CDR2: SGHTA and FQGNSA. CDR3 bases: TGTGCCAGCAGCTTAGCCGGGACAGGGATCACAGATACGCAGTATTTT. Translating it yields CASSLAGTGITDTQYF.

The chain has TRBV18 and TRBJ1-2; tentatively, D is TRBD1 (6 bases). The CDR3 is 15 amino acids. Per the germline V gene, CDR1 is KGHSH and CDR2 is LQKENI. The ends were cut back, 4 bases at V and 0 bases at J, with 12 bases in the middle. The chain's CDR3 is CASSLTGQTNYGYTF. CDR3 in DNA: TGTGCCAGCTCACTAACCGGACAGACTAACTATGGCTACACCTTC.

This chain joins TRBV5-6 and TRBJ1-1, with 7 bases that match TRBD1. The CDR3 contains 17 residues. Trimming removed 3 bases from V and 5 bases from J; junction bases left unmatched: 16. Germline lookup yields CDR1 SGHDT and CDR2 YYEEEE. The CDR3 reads CASSSPGQGEANTEAFF. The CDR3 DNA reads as TGTGCCAGCAGCTCTCCGGGGCAGGGGGAGGCGAATACTGAAGCTTTCTTT.

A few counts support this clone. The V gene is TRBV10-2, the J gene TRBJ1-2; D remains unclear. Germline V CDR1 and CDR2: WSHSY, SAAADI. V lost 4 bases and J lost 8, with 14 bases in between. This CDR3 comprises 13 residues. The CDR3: CASSADSLGGYTF. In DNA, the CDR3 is TGCGCCAGCAGTGCGGACTCTCTGGGAGGCTACACCTTC.

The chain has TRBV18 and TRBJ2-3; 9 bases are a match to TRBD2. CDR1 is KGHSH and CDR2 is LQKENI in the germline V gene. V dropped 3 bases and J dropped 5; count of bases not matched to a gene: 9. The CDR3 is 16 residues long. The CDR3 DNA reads TGTGCCAGCTCACCCCCCCTGGGAGCGGGGGGAGATACGCAGTATTTT. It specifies CASSPPLGAGGDTQYF.

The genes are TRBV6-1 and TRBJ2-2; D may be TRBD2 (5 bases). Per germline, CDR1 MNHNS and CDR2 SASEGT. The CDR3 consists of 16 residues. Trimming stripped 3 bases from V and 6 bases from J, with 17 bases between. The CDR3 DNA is TGTGCCAGCAGTGAGAGGGCCCGTTCCCCGCCCGGGGAGCTGTTTTTT. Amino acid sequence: CASSERARSPPGELFF.

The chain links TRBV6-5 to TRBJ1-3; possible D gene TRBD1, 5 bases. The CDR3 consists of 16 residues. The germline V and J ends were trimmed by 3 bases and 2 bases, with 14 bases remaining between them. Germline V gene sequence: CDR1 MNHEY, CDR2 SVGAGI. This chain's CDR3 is CASSYKAAGAGNTIYF. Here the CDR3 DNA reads TGTGCCAGCAGTTATAAAGCTGCGGGGGCTGGAAACACCATATATTTT.

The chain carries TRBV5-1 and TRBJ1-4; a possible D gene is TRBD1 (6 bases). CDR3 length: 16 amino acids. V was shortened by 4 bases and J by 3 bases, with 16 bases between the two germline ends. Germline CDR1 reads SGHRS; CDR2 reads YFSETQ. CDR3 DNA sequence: TGCGCCAGCAGCCCCCTCGGCGGGGGGCCTAATGAAAAACTGTTTTTT. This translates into CASSPLGGGPNEKLFF.

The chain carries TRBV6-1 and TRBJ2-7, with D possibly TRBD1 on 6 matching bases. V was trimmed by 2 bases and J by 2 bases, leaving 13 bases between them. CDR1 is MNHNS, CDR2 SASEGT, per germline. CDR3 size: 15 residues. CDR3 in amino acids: CASSELRGSPYEQYF. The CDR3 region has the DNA TGTGCCAGCAGTGAATTGAGGGGGAGTCCCTACGAGCAGTACTTC.

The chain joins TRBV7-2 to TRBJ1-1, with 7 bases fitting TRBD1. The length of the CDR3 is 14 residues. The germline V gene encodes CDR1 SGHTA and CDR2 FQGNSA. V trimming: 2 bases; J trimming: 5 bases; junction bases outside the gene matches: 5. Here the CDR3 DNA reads TGTGCCAGCAGCTTACCAGGGGGGAGAACTGAAGCTTTCTTT. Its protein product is CASSLPGGRTEAFF.

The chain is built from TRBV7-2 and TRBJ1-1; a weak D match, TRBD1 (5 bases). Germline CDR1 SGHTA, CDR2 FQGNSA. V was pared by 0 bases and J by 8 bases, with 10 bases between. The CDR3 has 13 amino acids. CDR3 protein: CASSLAANREAFF. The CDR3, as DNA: TGTGCCAGCAGCTTAGCAGCTAACAGGGAAGCTTTCTTT. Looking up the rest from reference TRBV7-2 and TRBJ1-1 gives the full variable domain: GAGVSQSPSNKVTEKGKDVELRCDPISGHTALYWYRQSLGQGLEFLIYFQGNSAPDKSGLPSDRFSAERTGGSVSTLTIQRTQQEDSAVYLCASSLAANREAFFGQGTRLTVV.